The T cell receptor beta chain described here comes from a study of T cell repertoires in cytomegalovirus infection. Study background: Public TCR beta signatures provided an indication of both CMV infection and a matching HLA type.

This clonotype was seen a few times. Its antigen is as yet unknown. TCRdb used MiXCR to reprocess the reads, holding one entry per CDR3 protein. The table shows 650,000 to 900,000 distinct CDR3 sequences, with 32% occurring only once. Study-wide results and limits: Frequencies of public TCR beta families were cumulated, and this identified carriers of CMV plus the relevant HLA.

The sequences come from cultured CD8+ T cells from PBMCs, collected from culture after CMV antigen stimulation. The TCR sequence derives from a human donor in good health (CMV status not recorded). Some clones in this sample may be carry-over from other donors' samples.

The CDR3 sequence: CASSWDGAYEQYF. CDR3 nucleotide sequence: TGTGCCAGCAGTTGGGACGGTGCCTACGAGCAGTACTTC. The chain is built from TRBV6-1 and TRBJ2-7; D is tentatively TRBD1 or TRBD2 (5 bases each). From germline, CDR1 is MNHNS and CDR2 SASEGT. CDR3 length: 13 residues. V was cut by 5 bases and J by 2 bases, with 10 bases left in between.